This T cell receptor (beta chain) originates from a study of tumor-infiltrating lymphocytes in primary liver carcinoma. About the study: Resection treated the patients' primary liver carcinoma.

The input was about 490 ng total RNA; TCR beta cDNA was made from it with a constant-region primer. Libraries of TCR beta came from three nested multiplex PCR rounds with slightly modified ARM-PCR. Use of TRBV1-TRBV30 forward primers with a C-beta reverse primer characterized the first two PCR rounds, which lasted around 9 cycles each. TCRdb itself ran the multiplex PCR reads through MiXCR, one entry per CDR3 protein. The sample carries fewer than 350,000 distinct CDR3 sequences, 65% recorded once. The authors took blood RNA from unsorted whole blood and also extracted germline DNA. Findings and caveats of the study: No comparison of CD4+ and CD8+ repertoires was made, since the samples were bulk unsorted. Blood fell significantly below tumors in its top-250-clone fraction (p = 0.039).

Worth noting for this clonotype: The antigen remains undetermined. One junction end disagrees with the germline gene, perhaps due to a read error.

Per the germline V gene, CDR1 is SGHNT and CDR2 is YYREEE (reference sequence). CDR3 length: 11 residues. The TCR originated in a man aged 35 to 55 with primary liver carcinoma and hepatitis B virus infection. The chain is built from TRBV5-4 and TRBJ2-1, with D tentatively TRBD2 (5 bases). The sample comprised peripheral blood. DNA of the CDR3: TGTGCCAGCAGCTTTAGCGTCGAGCAGATATTC. Protein: CASSFSVEQIF.